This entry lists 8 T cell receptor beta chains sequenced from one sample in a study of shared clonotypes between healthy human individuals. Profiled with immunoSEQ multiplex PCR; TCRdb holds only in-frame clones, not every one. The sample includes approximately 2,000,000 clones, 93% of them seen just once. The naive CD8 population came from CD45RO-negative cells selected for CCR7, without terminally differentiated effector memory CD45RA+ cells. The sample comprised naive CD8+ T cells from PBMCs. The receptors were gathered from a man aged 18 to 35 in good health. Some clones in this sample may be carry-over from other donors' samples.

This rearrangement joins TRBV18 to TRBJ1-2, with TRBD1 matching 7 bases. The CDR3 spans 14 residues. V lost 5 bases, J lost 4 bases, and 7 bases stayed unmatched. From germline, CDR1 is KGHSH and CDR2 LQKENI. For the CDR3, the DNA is TGTGCCAGCTCATCAGACAGGGCGGCCTATGGCTACACCTTC. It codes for CASSSDRAAYGYTF.

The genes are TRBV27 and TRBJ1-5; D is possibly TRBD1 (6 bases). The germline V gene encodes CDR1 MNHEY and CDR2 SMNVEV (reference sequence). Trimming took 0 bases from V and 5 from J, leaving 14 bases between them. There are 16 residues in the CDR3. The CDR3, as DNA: TGTGCCAGCAGTTTATCGGGGGCAGGCGATTATCAGCCCCAGCATTTT. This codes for CASSLSGAGDYQPQHF.

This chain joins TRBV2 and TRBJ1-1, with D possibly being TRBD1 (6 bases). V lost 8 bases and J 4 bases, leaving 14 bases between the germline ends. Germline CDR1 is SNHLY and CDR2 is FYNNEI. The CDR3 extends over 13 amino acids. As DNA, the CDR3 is TGTGCCAGCGCCATCAAGGGGGTCACTGAAGCTTTCTTT. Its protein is CASAIKGVTEAFF. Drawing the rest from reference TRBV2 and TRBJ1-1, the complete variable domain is EPEVTQTPSHQVTQMGQEVILRCVPISNHLYFYWYRQILGQKVEFLVSFYNNEISEKSEIFDDQFSVERPDGSNFTLKIRSTKLEDSAMYFCASAIKGVTEAFFGQGTRLTVV.

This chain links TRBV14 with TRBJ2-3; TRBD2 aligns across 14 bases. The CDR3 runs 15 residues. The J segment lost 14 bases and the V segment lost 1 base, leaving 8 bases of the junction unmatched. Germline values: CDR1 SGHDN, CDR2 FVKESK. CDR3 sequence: CASSQGGLAGEWWYF. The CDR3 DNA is TGTGCCAGCAGCCAAGGGGGACTAGCGGGAGAATGGTGGTATTTT. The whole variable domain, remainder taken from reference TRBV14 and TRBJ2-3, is EAGVTQFPSHSVIEKGQTVTLRCDPISGHDNLYWYRRVMGKEIKFLLHFVKESKQDESGMPNNRFLAERTGGTYSTLKVQPAELEDSGVYFCASSQGGLAGEWWYFGPGTRLTVL.

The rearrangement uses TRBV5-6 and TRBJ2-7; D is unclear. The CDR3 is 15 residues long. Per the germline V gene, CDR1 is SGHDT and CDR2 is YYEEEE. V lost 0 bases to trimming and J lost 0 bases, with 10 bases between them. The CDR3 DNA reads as TGTGCCAGCAGCTTGGAGAGCTACCCCTCCTACGAGCAGTACTTC. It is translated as CASSLESYPSYEQYF.

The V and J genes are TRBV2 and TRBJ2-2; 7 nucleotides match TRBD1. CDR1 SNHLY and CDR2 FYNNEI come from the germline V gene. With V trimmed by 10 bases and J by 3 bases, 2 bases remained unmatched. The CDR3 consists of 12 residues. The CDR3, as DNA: TGTGCCATAACAGGGGACACCGGGGAGCTGTTTTTT. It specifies CAITGDTGELFF.

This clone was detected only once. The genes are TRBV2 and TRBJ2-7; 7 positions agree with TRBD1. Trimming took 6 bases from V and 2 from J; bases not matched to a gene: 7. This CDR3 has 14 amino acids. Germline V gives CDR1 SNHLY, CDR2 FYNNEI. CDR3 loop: CASRPTGWPYEQYF. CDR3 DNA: TGTGCCAGCAGACCGACAGGGTGGCCCTACGAGCAGTACTTC.

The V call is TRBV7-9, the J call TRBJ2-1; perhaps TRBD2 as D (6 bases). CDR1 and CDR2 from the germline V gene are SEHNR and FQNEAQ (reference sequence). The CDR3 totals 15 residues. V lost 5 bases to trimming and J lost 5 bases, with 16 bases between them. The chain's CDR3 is CASSDPGSGNNEQFF. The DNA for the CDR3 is TGTGCCAGCAGCGACCCAGGTAGCGGAAACAATGAGCAGTTCTTC.